This T cell receptor (beta chain) derives from a study of blood T cell repertoires in COVID-19. Germline lookup yields CDR1 MNHEY and CDR2 SVGEGT. Unmatched junction bases numbered 9, after V lost 6 bases and J lost 0 bases. The CDR3 runs 16 residues. Clones were sequenced by immunoSEQ multiplex PCR, and TCRdb holds only the in-frame ones, with some missing. The top ten hold around 9.3% of the sample, which has 250,000 to 350,000 clones, about nine tenths seen once. Assignment of participants to cohorts was predicated upon participant-reported clinical history. The sequenced sample was PBMCs or T cells enriched from blood (not recorded which). The receptor was derived from a woman between 18 and 30 years old who had recovered from COVID-19. V usage is TRBV6-2 or TRBV6-3 and J usage is TRBJ2-7; 9 bases line up with TRBD2. This CDR3 reads CASSLQLAGVSYEQYF. The DNA for the CDR3 is TGTGCCAGCAGCCTACAGTTAGCGGGAGTCTCCTACGAGCAGTACTTC.